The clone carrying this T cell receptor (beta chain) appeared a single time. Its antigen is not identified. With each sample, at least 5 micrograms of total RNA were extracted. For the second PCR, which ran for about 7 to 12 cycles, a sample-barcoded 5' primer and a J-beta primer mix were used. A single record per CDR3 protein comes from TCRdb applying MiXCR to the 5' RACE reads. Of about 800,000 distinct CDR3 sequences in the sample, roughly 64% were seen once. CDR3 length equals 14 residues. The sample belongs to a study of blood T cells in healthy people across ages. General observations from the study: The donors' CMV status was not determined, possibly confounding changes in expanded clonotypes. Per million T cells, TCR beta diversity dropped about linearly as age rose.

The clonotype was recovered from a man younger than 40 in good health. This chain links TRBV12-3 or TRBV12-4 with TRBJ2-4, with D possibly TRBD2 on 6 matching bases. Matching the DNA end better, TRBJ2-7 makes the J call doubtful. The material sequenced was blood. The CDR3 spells CASTLRETSYEQYF. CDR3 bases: TGTGCCAGCACCTTACGGGAGACTTCCTACGAGCAGTACTTC.